Presented here are 10 T cell receptor beta chains from one specimen sequenced in a study of radiotherapy plus CTLA-4 blockade in lung cancer (dated by TCRdb to the late 2010s). The protocol used for the library was the immunoSEQ multiplex PCR assay. TCRdb took this table from immuneACCESS and kept in-frame rearrangements with V and J called. Such tables lack part of the clones; where checked against another copy, unresolved V genes explain under half of the gap, and the rest is unexplained. The sample table lists 85,000 to 90,000 clones, approximately 86% of them with a count of one. 16% of the sample belongs to the ten largest clones. Sequencing was performed on peripheral blood, taken from a patient treated with radiotherapy plus ipilimumab. The receptors were gathered from a human donor with non-small cell lung cancer that progressed on radiotherapy plus ipilimumab.

The chain uses TRBV2 and TRBJ2-1, with D possibly matching TRBD2 (6 bases). The germline V gene has CDR1 SNHLY and CDR2 FYNNEI. Trimming took off 1 base at V and 4 bases at J, with 11 bases between the two ends. This CDR3 contains 15 residues. The CDR3, as DNA: TGTGCCAGCAGTGAAGGGCCGGGGGAGTACAATGAGCAGTTCTTC. Protein: CASSEGPGEYNEQFF. The full variable domain, with the rest looked up from reference TRBV2 and TRBJ2-1, is EPEVTQTPSHQVTQMGQEVILRCVPISNHLYFYWYRQILGQKVEFLVSFYNNEISEKSEIFDDQFSVERPDGSNFTLKIRSTKLEDSAMYFCASSEGPGEYNEQFFGPGTRLTVL.

This clone was found once. V gene TRBV2 combines with J gene TRBJ2-5, with 10 bases aligning to TRBD2. Trimming cost V 2 bases and J 3 bases; bases outside gene matches: 0. CDR3 length: 14 amino acids. CDR1 SNHLY and CDR2 FYNNEI come from the germline V gene. CDR3 in DNA: TGTGCCAGCAGTGAAACTAGCGGGAAAGAGACCCAGTACTTC. Translating it yields CASSETSGKETQYF.

This clone was seen only a few times. The J gene is TRBJ2-3, the V gene TRBV7-9; the match to TRBD2 covers 12 bases. The CDR3 sequence is 15 residues long. CDR1 is SEHNR, CDR2 FQNEAQ, per germline (reference sequence). V lost 5 bases, J lost 6 bases, and 6 bases stayed unmatched. This CDR3 reads CASSILAGGRDTQYF. CDR3 DNA: TGTGCCAGCAGCATACTAGCGGGAGGCCGGGATACGCAGTATTTT.

The chain combines TRBV11-3 with TRBJ2-5, with D perhaps given as TRBD1 or TRBD2 (5 bases each). Germline V lookup: CDR1 SGHNT, CDR2 YENEEA. The length of the CDR3 is 13 residues. V was pared by 7 bases and J by 1 base, with 10 bases between. The CDR3 DNA reads as TGTGCCAGCACCTTGGGGGTCCAAGAGACCCAGTACTTC. Its translation is CASTLGVQETQYF.

This sequence joins TRBV7-9 and TRBJ2-4; D possibly corresponds to TRBD2 (6 bases). The CDR3 is made up of 16 amino acids. The V end was cut by 5 bases, the J end by 0 bases, with 14 bases between. Germline-derived CDR1 and CDR2 are SEHNR and FQNEAQ (reference sequence). Written as DNA, the CDR3 is TGTGCCAGCAGCCTGCCCCCGGGACTAGCCAAAAACATTCAGTACTTC. Its protein is CASSLPPGLAKNIQYF.

The chain combines TRBV7-6 with TRBJ2-3, with D unresolved. The ends were cut back, 7 bases at V and 3 bases at J, with 17 bases in the middle. Germline V CDR1 and CDR2: SGHVS, FNYEAQ. This CDR3 spans 15 amino acids. CDR3 region: CASTRTLGRTDTQYF. Here the CDR3 DNA reads TGTGCCAGCACCCGGACCTTAGGTCGAACAGATACGCAGTATTTT.

CDR3 DNA sequence: TGCGCCAGCAGCTTGGCTCCGGACTATGGCTACACCTTC. This translates into CASSLAPDYGYTF. The chain links TRBV5-1 to TRBJ1-2; unclear D gene. The CDR3 spans 13 residues. Germline V gene sequence: CDR1 SGHRS, CDR2 YFSETQ. V lost 0 bases, J lost 3 bases, and 6 bases lay in between.

The V gene is TRBV2, the J gene TRBJ2-5; tentative D call: TRBD2 (7 bases). Germline V CDR1 and CDR2: SNHLY, FYNNEI. The CDR3 contains 15 residues. The V end lost 6 bases, the J end lost 7 bases, and 21 bases lay between the germline ends. The CDR3 is CASRGAGAGAPTQYF. CDR3 in DNA: TGTGCCAGCAGGGGGGCGGGTGCGGGGGCCCCGACCCAGTACTTC. Complete variable domain (other parts from reference TRBV2 and TRBJ2-5): EPEVTQTPSHQVTQMGQEVILRCVPISNHLYFYWYRQILGQKVEFLVSFYNNEISEKSEIFDDQFSVERPDGSNFTLKIRSTKLEDSAMYFCASRGAGAGAPTQYFGPGTRLLVL.

The chain links TRBV4-3 to TRBJ2-7; D gene unclear. Between the trimmed V and J ends, which lost 0 bases and 2 bases, there was a span of 11 bases. Germline V gene data show CDR1 as LGHNA and CDR2 as YSLEER. The CDR3 runs to 15 residues. The CDR3: CASSQDPFGPYEQYF. In DNA form, the CDR3 reads TGCGCCAGCAGCCAAGATCCGTTCGGGCCCTACGAGCAGTACTTC.

This clone was counted a single time. CDR3 sequence (DNA): TGTGCCAGCAGCCCGAGGGGGACGTACTACGAGCAGTACTTC. This translates into CASSPRGTYYEQYF. V usage is TRBV9 and J usage is TRBJ2-7; D might be TRBD1 (6 bases). Germline V gives CDR1 SGDLS, CDR2 YYNGEE. The CDR3 contains 14 residues. The germline V and J ends were trimmed by 4 bases and 3 bases, with 14 bases remaining between them.